Each of the 24 T cell receptor beta chains below was sequenced from the same sample in a study of OX40 agonist ivuxolimab in advanced cancers. Produced via immunoSEQ multiplex PCR; TCRdb's table is partial and in-frame only. The data hold tens of thousands of clones, with 85% to 90% observed a single time. Sample: CD4+ or CD8+ T cells sorted from blood, taken in a trial of the OX40 agonist ivuxolimab. The receptors come from an adult with an advanced solid tumor such as melanoma, head and neck, liver or kidney cancer.

This clone was seen only once. The rearrangement uses TRBV19 and TRBJ2-1, with no clear D. There are 16 residues in the CDR3. Germline loops: CDR1 LNHDA, CDR2 SQIVND (reference sequence). V lost 6 bases and J lost 4, with 19 bases in between. The CDR3 DNA reads as TGTGCCAGTAGAACCTTCGCAGGCAGAACGTACAATGAGCAGTTCTTC. Amino acids: CASRTFAGRTYNEQFF.

In nucleotides, the CDR3 is TGCGCCAGCAGCTTGGTGGGGGTTATGTTCACTGAAGCTTTCTTT. Translated: CASSLVGVMFTEAFF. The genes are TRBV5-1 and TRBJ1-1; a possible D gene is TRBD1 (5 bases). Looked up from germline, CDR1 is SGHRS and CDR2 is YFSETQ. This CDR3 has 15 amino acids. V was pared by 0 bases and J by 4 bases, with 13 bases between.

This clone has a single count. The chain combines TRBV7-3 with TRBJ2-2; 9 nucleotides match TRBD1. The CDR3 is 16 residues long. CDR1 SGHTA and CDR2 FQGTGA come from the germline V gene. J gave up 4 bases and V 5 bases, and 8 bases lay outside the gene matches. The CDR3, as DNA: TGTGCCAGCAGCCCCCCCGGGACAGGGAGCACCGGGGAGCTGTTTTTT. Encoded protein: CASSPPGTGSTGELFF.

This chain joins TRBV9 and TRBJ2-1; TRBD2 matches 13 bases. Germline V gene data show CDR1 as SGDLS and CDR2 as YYNGEE. The CDR3 is 16 residues long. With 4 bases clipped from V and 7 bases from J, the junction kept 8 bases outside the gene matches. For the CDR3, the DNA is TGTGCCAGCAGCAACCGACTAGCGGGGGGACTAAATGAGCAGTTCTTC. It is translated as CASSNRLAGGLNEQFF.

This chain uses TRBV6-1 with TRBJ1-3; TRBD1 is a possible D gene (5 bases). The CDR3 length is 15 residues. Germline V gives CDR1 MNHNS, CDR2 SASEGT. The V end was cut by 0 bases, the J end by 4 bases, with 10 bases between. CDR3 DNA sequence: TGTGCCAGCAGTGAAGCGCCAGGGAGGGGAAACACCATATATTTT. Encoded protein: CASSEAPGRGNTIYF.

The chain couples TRBV19 to TRBJ2-2, with D perhaps matching TRBD2 (7 bases). Looked up from germline, CDR1 is LNHDA and CDR2 is SQIVND (reference sequence). The CDR3 consists of 14 residues. The ends were cut back, 4 bases at V and 7 bases at J, with 13 bases in the middle. In nucleotides, the CDR3 is TGTGCCAGTAGTAGTGGGGGGGGCGTCGGGGAGCTGTTTTTT. Protein sequence: CASSSGGGVGELFF.

The gene calls are TRBV7-9 and TRBJ1-4; 7 bases fit TRBD1. The length of the CDR3 is 14 residues. Unmatched junction bases numbered 8, after V lost 5 bases and J lost 8 bases. Germline V gene data show CDR1 as SEHNR and CDR2 as FQNEAQ (reference sequence). The CDR3 spells CASSVTGFNEKLFF. The DNA for the CDR3 is TGTGCCAGCAGCGTGACAGGGTTTAACGAAAAACTGTTTTTT.

The chain's CDR3 is CASSSTWRDTEAFF. As DNA, the CDR3 is TGTGCCAGCAGTTCAACCTGGAGGGACACTGAAGCTTTCTTT. The chain joins TRBV6-5 to TRBJ1-1; no definite D call. Germline V gives CDR1 MNHEY, CDR2 SVGAGI. This CDR3 comprises 14 residues. Trimming left V 4 bases short and J 3 bases short, with 12 bases between.

In nucleotides, the CDR3 is TGTGCCAGCTCTTATGCCGGGAACACTGAAGCTTTCTTT. Protein product: CASSYAGNTEAFF. The chain is built from TRBV6-1 and TRBJ1-1; D uncertain. Germline-derived CDR1 and CDR2 are MNHNS and SASEGT. This CDR3 has 13 amino acids. V was clipped by 8 bases and J by 1 base, with 11 bases between them.

The chain has TRBV10-3 and TRBJ2-5, with 11 bases matching TRBD1. The CDR3 is 15 residues long. Germline V gene data show CDR1 as ENHRY and CDR2 as SYGVKD. J was trimmed by 5 bases and V by 4 bases; bases with no gene match: 6. The CDR3 nucleotides are TGTGCCATCAGTGGGACAGGGGGCTTTGTGGAGACCCAGTACTTC. The encoded protein is CAISGTGGFVETQYF.

The V call is TRBV19, the J call TRBJ2-3, with TRBD2 matching over 8 bases. The V gene's germline CDR1 is LNHDA and CDR2 SQIVND (reference sequence). V lost 8 bases to trimming and J lost 3 bases; unmatched junction nucleotides: 10. The CDR3 loop spans 15 amino acids. CDR3: CASERGGFQTDTQYF. The CDR3 bases are TGTGCCAGTGAACGGGGGGGATTTCAAACAGATACGCAGTATTTT.

This sequence joins TRBV11-2 and TRBJ1-6; D remains ambiguous. V lost 5 bases and J 5 bases, leaving 4 bases between the germline ends. There are 12 residues in the CDR3. Germline V CDR1 and CDR2: SGHAT, FQNNGV. The CDR3 reads CASSQNNSPLHF. CDR3 nucleotides: TGTGCCAGCAGCCAGAATAATTCACCCCTCCACTTT.

The chain links TRBV7-3 to TRBJ2-3; the match to TRBD2 covers 12 bases. After removal of 1 base from V and 7 bases from J, the junction contained 9 bases not matched to a gene. Germline V lookup: CDR1 SGHTA, CDR2 FQGTGA. The CDR3 is 17 amino acids. CDR3 amino acids: CASSLRRLAGVNHTQYF. For the CDR3, the DNA is TGTGCCAGCAGCTTAAGGCGACTAGCGGGAGTAAACCATACGCAGTATTTT.

This clone was observed a single time. The chain uses TRBV14 and TRBJ1-1, with D tentatively TRBD1 (5 bases). The V gene's germline CDR1 is SGHDN and CDR2 FVKESK. CDR3 length equals 13 residues. The V end lost 3 bases, the J end lost 7 bases, and 12 bases lay between the germline ends. CDR3: CASSQVQESEAFF. CDR3 coding DNA: TGTGCCAGCAGCCAGGTACAGGAGAGTGAAGCTTTCTTT.

The chain combines TRBV5-4 with TRBJ2-5; TRBD2 agrees at 9 bases. Germline V gives CDR1 SGHNT, CDR2 YYREEE (reference sequence). V dropped 0 bases and J dropped 5; count of bases not matched to a gene: 8. This CDR3 contains 16 residues. The CDR3 DNA reads as TGTGCCAGCAGCTTGGCGATAGCGGGGGAAAGGGAGACCCAGTACTTC. Protein sequence: CASSLAIAGERETQYF.

This clone was counted once. The rearrangement uses TRBV5-1 and TRBJ2-7; unclear D gene. The CDR3 covers 13 residues. V lost 1 base and J 3 bases, leaving 8 bases between the germline ends. CDR1 SGHRS and CDR2 YFSETQ come from the germline V gene. CDR3 in DNA: TGCGCCAGCAGCTTGACAGCTAACTACGAGCAGTACTTC. This sequence encodes CASSLTANYEQYF.

CDR3 sequence: CAGRTGATNEKLFF. In nucleotides, the CDR3 is TGTGCCGGTAGAACCGGGGCAACTAATGAAAAACTGTTTTTT. J is TRBJ1-4 and V is TRBV30; no clear D. This CDR3 contains 14 residues. CDR1 is GTSNPN and CDR2 is SVGIG in the germline V gene (reference sequence). Trimming cost V 8 bases and J 0 bases, with 13 bases left between them.

The chain uses TRBV18 and TRBJ2-5; D may correspond to TRBD1 or TRBD2 (5 bases each). The germline CDR1 and CDR2 sequences are KGHSH and LQKENI. With 6 bases removed from V and 3 bases from J, the gap between germline ends came to 11 bases. The CDR3 has 13 residues. The CDR3, as DNA: TGTGCCAGCTCCCGGGGACGGAAAGAGACCCAGTACTTC. Its translation: CASSRGRKETQYF. The variable domain in full, with the rest retrieved from reference TRBV18 and TRBJ2-5, is NAGVMQNPRHLVRRRGQEARLRCSPMKGHSHVYWYRQLPEEGLKFMVYLQKENIIDESGMPKERFSAEFPKEGPSILRIQQVVRGDSAAYFCASSRGRKETQYFGPGTRLLVL.

The gene calls are TRBV6-6 and TRBJ2-5; 11 bases map to TRBD1. CDR1 MNHNY and CDR2 SVGAGI come from the germline V gene (reference sequence). J gave up 4 bases and V 6 bases, and 4 bases lay outside the gene matches. The CDR3 is 14 amino acids. For the CDR3, the DNA is TGTGCCAGCAGCACCGGGACAGGGGGAGAGACCCAGTACTTC. Amino acids: CASSTGTGGETQYF.

This chain links TRBV19 with TRBJ1-1, with a possible D match to TRBD1 (6 bases). Germline CDR1 LNHDA, CDR2 SQIVND (reference sequence). V was shortened by 5 bases and J by 1 base, with 14 bases between the two germline ends. The CDR3 sequence is 15 residues long. CDR3 in amino acids: CASSRRGPPNTEAFF. Here the CDR3 DNA reads TGTGCCAGTAGTCGACGGGGGCCTCCGAACACTGAAGCTTTCTTT.

The J gene is TRBJ1-3, the V gene TRBV11-2; 8 nucleotides line up with TRBD1. Trimming removed 0 bases from V and 4 bases from J; junction bases left unmatched: 8. The CDR3 consists of 17 residues. Per the germline V gene, CDR1 is SGHAT and CDR2 is FQNNGV. The CDR3: CASSLERTGFTGNTIYF. CDR3 in DNA: TGTGCCAGCAGCTTAGAGAGGACAGGGTTTACAGGAAACACCATATATTTT.

This chain joins TRBV4-2 and TRBJ2-6; D call uncertain. The CDR3 is 15 amino acids. Trimming removed 1 base from V and 0 bases from J, with 4 bases in between. Germline CDR1 LGHNA, CDR2 YNFKEQ. CDR3 sequence: CASSQGNSGANVLTF. CDR3 sequence (DNA): TGTGCCAGCAGCCAAGGGAACTCTGGGGCCAACGTCCTGACTTTC.

The rearrangement joins TRBV7-9 to TRBJ2-1; TRBD2 might be the D (6 bases). Germline CDR1 is SEHNR and CDR2 is FQNEAQ (reference sequence). V lost 4 bases and J 0 bases, leaving 22 bases between the germline ends. There are 19 residues in the CDR3. The CDR3 is CASSSPGSRAFSSYNEQFF. Written as DNA, the CDR3 is TGTGCCAGCAGCTCCCCCGGGAGTAGGGCTTTTAGCTCCTACAATGAGCAGTTCTTC.

This chain joins TRBV7-2 and TRBJ1-1; no firm D call. The CDR3 covers 15 residues. The V gene lost 5 bases and the J gene lost 1 base, with 14 bases spanning the gap. Germline lookup yields CDR1 SGHTA and CDR2 FQGNSA. The CDR3 loop is CASSPALRANTEAFF. The CDR3 DNA reads TGTGCCAGCAGCCCGGCCCTGAGGGCGAACACTGAAGCTTTCTTT.